The 22 T cell receptor beta chains presented below share a single source sample, sequenced in a study of technical replicates of blood from a handful of donors. The assay was immunoSEQ multiplex PCR, and TCRdb's table has in-frame clones only and misses some. The sample has 60,000 to 85,000 clones; approximately 96% are singletons. Sequenced: T cells isolated from PBMCs. The receptor set was obtained from a human donor in good health.

The gene calls are TRBV4-2 and TRBJ2-7, with 8 bases aligning to TRBD2. CDR1 and CDR2 from the germline V gene are LGHNA and YNFKEQ. Trimming took 0 bases from V and 2 from J; bases not matched to a gene: 6. The CDR3 runs 16 residues. CDR3 sequence: CASSQDGSGITYEQYF. The CDR3 DNA reads as TGTGCCAGCAGCCAAGACGGTAGCGGGATCACCTACGAGCAGTACTTC.

The J gene is TRBJ1-2, the V gene TRBV30; tentatively, D is TRBD1 (5 bases). Germline CDR1 reads GTSNPN; CDR2 reads SVGIG (reference sequence). This CDR3 comprises 14 residues. The V and J ends lost 1 base and 4 bases respectively, with 13 bases between them. The CDR3 bases are TGTGCCTGGAGTGACCAGGGCGTCATCTATGGCTACACCTTC. As protein: CAWSDQGVIYGYTF.

This clone has only one observation. This chain uses TRBV11-2 with TRBJ1-1; D gene unclear. Germline CDR1 SGHAT, CDR2 FQNNGV. V lost 1 base to trimming and J lost 4 bases, with 13 bases between them. CDR3 length: 15 residues. Written as DNA, the CDR3 is TGTGCCAGCAGCTTAGGATGGGAGATAGTCACTGAAGCTTTCTTT. This encodes CASSLGWEIVTEAFF.

The rearrangement links TRBV30 to TRBJ2-3; 7 bases are a match to TRBD1. Germline CDR1 GTSNPN, CDR2 SVGIG (reference sequence). The CDR3 sequence is 15 residues long. V shed 0 bases, J shed 8 bases, and the junction held 11 bases outside the gene matches. The CDR3 DNA sequence: TGTGCCTGGAGTGTACGGGGACAGACAATGGCTACGCAGTATTTT. Translation gives CAWSVRGQTMATQYF. Using reference TRBV30 and TRBJ2-3 for the parts outside the CDR3, the full variable domain is SQTIHQWPATLVQPVGSPLSLECTVEGTSNPNLYWYRQAAGRGLQLLFYSVGIGQISSEVPQNLSASRPQDRQFILSSKKLLLSDSGFYLCAWSVRGQTMATQYFGPGTRLTVL.

V and J are TRBV5-6 and TRBJ1-1; the match to TRBD1 covers 9 bases. Looked up from germline, CDR1 is SGHDT and CDR2 is YYEEEE. CDR3 length: 17 residues. V was pared by 4 bases and J by 3 bases, with 13 bases of the junction left unmatched. The CDR3 region is CASSPLGQGQADTEAFF. Written as DNA, the CDR3 is TGTGCCAGCAGCCCGCTGGGACAGGGACAAGCGGACACTGAAGCTTTCTTT.

The chain is built from TRBV18 and TRBJ2-7; the match to TRBD1 covers 7 bases. The V gene's germline CDR1 is KGHSH and CDR2 LQKENI. The CDR3 length is 17 residues. The junction had 8 bases not matched to a gene; V was cut back by 0 bases and J by 0 bases. DNA of the CDR3: TGTGCCAGCTCACCACCAAACCGTGACAGGGTCTCCTACGAGCAGTACTTC. Amino acids: CASSPPNRDRVSYEQYF.

This rearrangement joins TRBV5-4 to TRBJ2-7; D ambiguous. Germline V gives CDR1 SGHNT, CDR2 YYREEE (reference sequence). V shed 4 bases and J shed 2 bases, with 13 bases lying between them. The CDR3 is 14 amino acids. In nucleotides, the CDR3 is TGTGCCAGCAGCCCGAGGCGCGACCCCTACGAGCAGTACTTC. This encodes CASSPRRDPYEQYF.

CDR3 amino acids: CASSPVPGSNQPQHF. The CDR3 nucleotides are TGTGCCAGTAGCCCCGTCCCGGGGAGCAATCAGCCCCAGCATTTT. The rearrangement uses TRBV19 and TRBJ1-5; D not resolved. Trimming left V 6 bases short and J 1 base short, with 13 bases between. The CDR3 length is 15 residues. Germline V CDR1 and CDR2: LNHDA, SQIVND (reference sequence). The variable domain in full, with the rest retrieved from reference TRBV19 and TRBJ1-5, is DGGITQSPKYLFRKEGQNVTLSCEQNLNHDAMYWYRQDPGQGLRLIYYSQIVNDFQKGDIAEGYSVSREKKESFPLTVTSAQKNPTAFYLCASSPVPGSNQPQHFGDGTRLSIL.

The rearrangement joins TRBV19 to TRBJ2-7; 8 nucleotides align to TRBD2. The CDR3 runs to 15 residues. V shed 5 bases, J shed 2 bases, and the junction held 8 bases outside the gene matches. Germline lookup yields CDR1 LNHDA and CDR2 SQIVND (reference sequence). The CDR3 nucleotides read TGTGCCAGTAGTCTCCAAGCGGGAGCGGCCTACGAGCAGTACTTC. Protein sequence: CASSLQAGAAYEQYF. The entire variable domain, with the rest obtained from reference TRBV19 and TRBJ2-7, is as follows: DGGITQSPKYLFRKEGQNVTLSCEQNLNHDAMYWYRQDPGQGLRLIYYSQIVNDFQKGDIAEGYSVSREKKESFPLTVTSAQKNPTAFYLCASSLQAGAAYEQYFGPGTRLTVT.

This chain links TRBV5-1 with TRBJ2-1; the match to TRBD1 covers 7 bases. J lost 7 bases, V lost 0 bases, and 7 bases had no gene match. The CDR3 has 15 residues. The germline gives CDR1 SGHRS, CDR2 YFSETQ. The CDR3 region has the DNA TGCGCCAGCAGCTTGGCGACAGGGAATCGGAATGAGCAGTTCTTC. The encoded protein is CASSLATGNRNEQFF.

The rearrangement uses TRBV2 and TRBJ1-1, with a possible D match to TRBD1 (5 bases). Trimming took off 6 bases at V and 5 bases at J, with 13 bases between the two ends. CDR3 size: 13 residues. Germline V lookup: CDR1 SNHLY, CDR2 FYNNEI. The CDR3 DNA follows: TGTGCCAGCAGGGTTCGACAGACTACTGAAGCTTTCTTT. Protein product: CASRVRQTTEAFF. The variable domain in full, completed from reference TRBV2 and TRBJ1-1, reads EPEVTQTPSHQVTQMGQEVILRCVPISNHLYFYWYRQILGQKVEFLVSFYNNEISEKSEIFDDQFSVERPDGSNFTLKIRSTKLEDSAMYFCASRVRQTTEAFFGQGTRLTVV.

This chain connects TRBV27 to TRBJ2-2; 7 bases are shared with TRBD1. This CDR3 region has 17 residues. CDR1 is MNHEY, CDR2 SMNVEV, per germline (reference sequence). Germline trimming cut 1 base from V and 1 base from J; bases unmatched to any gene: 6. The CDR3, as DNA: TGTGCCAGCAGTTTATTGGGGACAGCCTTGAACACCGGGGAGCTGTTTTTT. The encoded protein is CASSLLGTALNTGELFF.

The chain combines TRBV5-1 with TRBJ1-4; 9 bases match TRBD1. This CDR3 contains 16 residues. The germline V gene has CDR1 SGHRS and CDR2 YFSETQ. J lost 5 bases, V lost 4 bases, and 9 bases had no gene match. The CDR3 spells CASSPTPGQGNEKLFF. Written as DNA, the CDR3 is TGCGCCAGCAGCCCGACCCCCGGACAGGGGAATGAAAAACTGTTTTTT. Full variable domain (remainder filled in from reference TRBV5-1 and TRBJ1-4): KAGVTQTPRYLIKTRGQQVTLSCSPISGHRSVSWYQQTPGQGLQFLFEYFSETQRNKGNFPGRFSGRQFSNSRSEMNVSTLELGDSALYLCASSPTPGQGNEKLFFGSGTQLSVL.

CDR3: CASSPIRGGASGEQFF. CDR3 sequence (DNA): TGTGCCAGCAGCCCAATCCGAGGGGGGGCCTCGGGTGAGCAGTTCTTC. The V and J genes are TRBV7-9 and TRBJ2-1; D possibly corresponds to TRBD2 (7 bases). The V and J ends lost 5 bases and 9 bases respectively, with 23 bases between them. The CDR3 sequence is 16 residues long. Germline values: CDR1 SEHNR, CDR2 FQNEAQ (reference sequence).

The V call is TRBV5-4, the J call TRBJ2-7, with 9 bases lining up with TRBD1. This CDR3 spans 15 amino acids. Germline lookup yields CDR1 SGHNT and CDR2 YYREEE (reference sequence). The junction had 9 bases not matched to a gene; V was cut back by 3 bases and J by 5 bases. In DNA form, the CDR3 reads TGTGCCAGCAGCTGGCCGGGACAGGGTTCGGACGAGCAGTACTTC. Translation: CASSWPGQGSDEQYF.

The chain carries TRBV4-1 and TRBJ2-3; 9 positions match TRBD2. This CDR3 comprises 17 residues. V gave up 2 bases and J gave up 0 bases; unmatched junction bases: 6. CDR1 and CDR2 (germline): MGHRA, YSYEKL. The CDR3 coding sequence is TGCGCCAGCAGCCAACCACCAAGCGGGGGGAGCACAGATACGCAGTATTTT. It encodes CASSQPPSGGSTDTQYF.

This chain uses TRBV5-1 with TRBJ2-7; 8 bases are shared with TRBD1. This CDR3 contains 16 residues. V lost 0 bases and J lost 0; bases outside the gene matches: 5. Germline-derived CDR1 and CDR2 are SGHRS and YFSETQ. CDR3 nucleotides: TGCGCCAGCAGCTTGGTAGGGACAGGTGTCTCCTACGAGCAGTACTTC. It codes for CASSLVGTGVSYEQYF.

The chain links TRBV19 to TRBJ2-1, with 8 bases lining up with TRBD2. This CDR3 has 16 amino acids. J gave up 4 bases and V 4 bases, and 9 bases lay outside the gene matches. Looked up from germline, CDR1 is LNHDA and CDR2 is SQIVND (reference sequence). The CDR3 coding sequence is TGTGCCAGTAGTACCCACCCCAGCGGGGGTTACAATGAGCAGTTCTTC. Translation: CASSTHPSGGYNEQFF.

V gene TRBV19 combines with J gene TRBJ1-2, with 9 bases fitting TRBD1. Germline V CDR1 and CDR2: LNHDA, SQIVND (reference sequence). With V trimmed by 5 bases and J by 1 base, 5 bases remained unmatched. There are 15 residues in the CDR3. The CDR3 DNA reads as TGTGCCAGTAGTGAAGGGACAGGGTTTAACTATGGCTACACCTTC. The encoded protein is CASSEGTGFNYGYTF. Full variable domain (remainder filled in from reference TRBV19 and TRBJ1-2): DGGITQSPKYLFRKEGQNVTLSCEQNLNHDAMYWYRQDPGQGLRLIYYSQIVNDFQKGDIAEGYSVSREKKESFPLTVTSAQKNPTAFYLCASSEGTGFNYGYTFGSGTRLTVV.

This clone was seen just once. The chain employs TRBV25-1 and TRBJ2-7; D possibly corresponds to TRBD1 (5 bases). V lost 2 bases and J lost 4, with 12 bases in between. CDR3 length: 14 residues. Germline loops: CDR1 MGHDK, CDR2 SYGVNS. CDR3 loop: CASSEQGVVYEQYF. The CDR3 DNA is TGTGCCAGCAGTGAACAGGGTGTCGTTTACGAGCAGTACTTC.

J is TRBJ1-2 and V is TRBV5-4, with 8 nucleotides matching TRBD1. The J segment lost 5 bases and the V segment lost 4 bases, leaving 4 bases of the junction unmatched. This CDR3 is 13 amino acids long. CDR1 is SGHNT, CDR2 YYREEE, per germline (reference sequence). The CDR3 sequence: CASSDTGGYGYTF. CDR3 DNA sequence: TGTGCCAGCAGCGATACAGGGGGGTATGGCTACACCTTC.

The rearrangement links TRBV5-8 to TRBJ2-1; a possible D gene is TRBD1 (7 bases). The germline gives CDR1 SGHTS, CDR2 YDEGEE. This CDR3 comprises 16 residues. Trimming shortened V by 4 bases and J by 10 bases, and 24 bases separated the two germline ends. DNA for the CDR3: TGTGCCAGCAGCGCCCGGGGGACAGCCGGTTTTGGAGAGCAGTTCTTC. Its protein is CASSARGTAGFGEQFF.